The 23 T cell receptor beta chains below all came from one sample that was sequenced in a study of spatial heterogeneity in lung cancer. TCRdb ran MiXCR on the 5' RACE reads and lists one entry per CDR3 protein. The table has under 75,000 distinct CDR3 sequences, 13% seen once. Described time point: sample taken at primary tumor resection. The sequenced material consisted of unsorted whole RNA from tumor, nontumor lung or frozen PBMC. The sequencing used PBMCs, collected at surgery. The receptors were gathered from a male donor with early-stage non-small cell lung cancer.

This clonotype has just one count. A much larger clone differs by one base, so this may be a read error. This CDR3 is missing its conserved last phenylalanine or tryptophan, likely due to a read error. This rearrangement joins TRBV5-1 to TRBJ2-7; D tentatively fits TRBD1 or TRBD2 (5 bases each). Germline-derived CDR1 and CDR2 are SGHRS and YFSETQ. This CDR3 comprises 17 residues. V dropped 0 bases and J dropped 0 bases, with 16 bases sitting between them. The CDR3 nucleotides are TGCGCCAGCAGCTTGGTACTTGACGGGGCCCGCTCCTACGAGCAGTACTCC. Translation: CASSLVLDGARSYEQYS.

The sample holds a few counts of this clonotype. The chain is built from TRBV9 and TRBJ2-6; D remains unclear. The CDR3 runs 16 residues. Trimming removed 0 bases at V and 2 bases at J, with 9 bases between. CDR1 is SGDLS, CDR2 YYNGEE, per germline. The CDR3 DNA reads TGTGCCAGCAGCGTAGCGATGGGCACTGGGGCCAACGTCCTGACTTTC. It specifies CASSVAMGTGANVLTF.

The CDR3 here is CASSQVLTPLMNTEAFF. The CDR3 DNA sequence: TGTGCCAGCAGCCAAGTCTTAACACCACTTATGAACACTGAAGCTTTCTTT. This chain joins TRBV3-1 and TRBJ1-1; no firm D call. Germline assignment: CDR1 LGHDT and CDR2 YNNKEL (reference sequence). The CDR3 contains 17 residues. The ends were cut back, 1 base at V and 0 bases at J, with 15 bases in the middle. Full variable domain (outside the CDR3, taken from reference TRBV3-1 and TRBJ1-1): DTAVSQTPKYLVTQMGNDKSIKCEQNLGHDTMYWYKQDSKKFLKIMFSYNNKELIINETVPNRFSPKSPDKAHLNLHINSLELGDSAVYFCASSQVLTPLMNTEAFFGQGTRLTVV.

This clonotype was seen only a few times. This chain uses TRBV30 with TRBJ1-1; the D gene is possibly TRBD1 (5 bases). The CDR3 has 15 amino acids. Looked up from germline, CDR1 is GTSNPN and CDR2 is SVGIG (reference sequence). V was pared by 4 bases and J by 0 bases, with 15 bases between. The DNA for the CDR3 is TGTGCCTGGAACCTCCCGACAGTCATGAACACTGAAGCTTTCTTT. Its protein product is CAWNLPTVMNTEAFF.

The chain is built from TRBV11-2 and TRBJ1-3; D is unresolved. Trimming left V 5 bases short and J 2 bases short, with 16 bases between. The CDR3 covers 16 residues. Germline V lookup: CDR1 SGHAT, CDR2 FQNNGV. The CDR3 coding sequence is TGTGCCAGCAGCGGTACAATTAGTTTTACTGGAAACACCATATATTTT. Translated: CASSGTISFTGNTIYF.

The V and J genes are TRBV6-5 and TRBJ2-3; 8 bases match TRBD2. The J segment lost 4 bases and the V segment lost 2 bases, leaving 5 bases of the junction unmatched. Germline V gene sequence: CDR1 MNHEY, CDR2 SVGAGI. The length of the CDR3 is 15 residues. Here the CDR3 reads CASSYQAGVSDTQYF. CDR3 bases: TGTGCCAGCAGTTACCAAGCGGGAGTGTCAGATACGCAGTATTTT.

This clonotype was observed a few times. The genes are TRBV7-2 and TRBJ1-2; 11 bases align to TRBD1. CDR1 is SGHTA, CDR2 FQGNSA, per germline. This CDR3 is built from 15 residues. The junction had 5 bases not matched to a gene; V was cut back by 3 bases and J by 5 bases. Here the CDR3 reads CASSLIRDRGYGYTF. CDR3 in DNA: TGTGCCAGCAGCTTGATCAGGGACAGGGGGTATGGCTACACCTTC. Full variable domain (remainder filled in from reference TRBV7-2 and TRBJ1-2): GAGVSQSPSNKVTEKGKDVELRCDPISGHTALYWYRQSLGQGLEFLIYFQGNSAPDKSGLPSDRFSAERTGGSVSTLTIQRTQQEDSAVYLCASSLIRDRGYGYTFGSGTRLTVV.

V and J are TRBV20-1 and TRBJ1-2; D is ambiguous. V was clipped by 3 bases and J by 1 base, with 12 bases between them. The CDR3 has 14 amino acids. Per the germline V gene, CDR1 is DFQATT and CDR2 is SNEGSKA (reference sequence). The CDR3: CSARSLVHNYGYTF. Here the CDR3 DNA reads TGCAGTGCTAGGAGTCTGGTGCATAACTATGGCTACACCTTC.

The CDR3 region is CAVRSEDEQYF. CDR3 in DNA: TGTGCCGTGAGATCGGAAGACGAGCAGTACTTC. The gene calls are TRBV10-3 and TRBJ2-7; D gene ambiguous. The CDR3 length is 11 residues. The V gene's germline CDR1 is ENHRY and CDR2 SYGVKD. Trimming left V 11 bases short and J 5 bases short, with 13 bases between.

The gene calls are TRBV12-3 or TRBV12-4 and TRBJ2-1; perhaps TRBD2 as D (5 bases). The V end lost 6 bases, the J end lost 6 bases, and 9 bases lay between the germline ends. This CDR3 has 12 amino acids. The CDR3 is CASSGILNEQFF. The CDR3 region has the DNA TGTGCCAGCAGCGGGATACTCAATGAGCAGTTCTTC.

The table lists this clonotype with a few counts. The V gene is TRBV19, the J gene TRBJ2-3; the match to TRBD2 covers 14 bases. The CDR3 is 17 residues long. The ends lost 5 bases at V and 4 bases at J; junction bases unmatched: 8. Germline V lookup: CDR1 LNHDA, CDR2 SQIVND (reference sequence). Here the CDR3 reads CASSVRTSGRKPDTQYF. In DNA, the CDR3 is TGTGCCAGTAGTGTAAGGACTAGCGGGAGGAAACCAGATACGCAGTATTTT.

The V and J genes are TRBV29-1 and TRBJ1-2; 8 nucleotides match TRBD1. The CDR3 sequence is 14 residues long. J lost 7 bases, V lost 0 bases, and 7 bases had no gene match. Germline CDR1 reads SQVTM; CDR2 reads ANQGSEA. CDR3 coding DNA: TGCAGCGTTGAAGATCGACAGGGGTTCGGTGGCTACACCTTC. Translation: CSVEDRQGFGGYTF.

The chain is built from TRBV20-1 and TRBJ2-1; D is possibly TRBD2 (6 bases). Looked up from germline, CDR1 is DFQATT and CDR2 is SNEGSKA (reference sequence). V shed 4 bases and J shed 12 bases, with 19 bases lying between them. This CDR3 is 13 amino acids long. This chain's CDR3 is CSATGAPSSGQFF. DNA of the CDR3: TGCAGTGCTACGGGAGCCCCGAGCTCAGGGCAGTTCTTC.

This CDR3 reads CSAQGGPSSYNEQFF. CDR3 in DNA: TGCAGCGCCCAGGGAGGCCCGAGCTCCTACAATGAGCAGTTCTTC. The gene calls are TRBV29-1 and TRBJ2-1; a possible D gene is TRBD2 (6 bases). The CDR3 is made up of 15 amino acids. The germline gives CDR1 SQVTM, CDR2 ANQGSEA. V lost 7 bases, J lost 0 bases, and 16 bases lay in between.

There are a few counts of this clonotype. This chain uses TRBV5-1 with TRBJ2-2; no clear D gene. Germline CDR1 is SGHRS and CDR2 is YFSETQ. The ends were cut back, 0 bases at V and 4 bases at J, with 7 bases in the middle. This CDR3 region has 14 residues. The CDR3 sequence is CASSLEVPTGELFF. CDR3 nucleotide sequence: TGCGCCAGCAGCTTGGAAGTCCCCACCGGGGAGCTGTTTTTT.

The chain joins TRBV10-2 to TRBJ1-1; TRBD1 is a possible D gene (6 bases). This CDR3 is 13 amino acids long. Germline V CDR1 and CDR2: WSHSY, SAAADI. Trimming took off 6 bases at V and 3 bases at J, with 11 bases between the two ends. The CDR3 reads CASSRKGDTEAFF. CDR3 nucleotide sequence: TGCGCCAGCAGCAGGAAGGGGGACACTGAAGCTTTCTTT.

The sample holds a few counts of this clonotype. The chain has TRBV10-3 and TRBJ2-2; 9 nucleotides line up with TRBD2. Per germline, CDR1 ENHRY and CDR2 SYGVKD. The CDR3 covers 16 residues. The trim removed 3 bases at V and 5 bases at J, leaving 7 bases unmatched. The CDR3 loop reads CAISDSLAGMTGELFF. CDR3 DNA sequence: TGTGCCATCAGTGATTCGCTAGCGGGAATGACCGGGGAGCTGTTTTTT.

This clonotype turned up a few times. The chain combines TRBV6-6 with TRBJ1-3, with D unresolved. The CDR3 sequence is 15 residues long. Trimming removed 4 bases at V and 5 bases at J, with 15 bases between. The germline CDR1 and CDR2 sequences are MNHNY and SVGAGI (reference sequence). The CDR3 coding sequence is TGTGCCAGCAGTTCCCCCCTCCTGGCGCGAAACACCATATATTTT. It is translated as CASSSPLLARNTIYF.

The chain joins TRBV6-5 to TRBJ1-2; D unclear. V lost 5 bases and J 1 base, leaving 14 bases between the germline ends. CDR3 size: 15 residues. CDR1 is MNHEY and CDR2 is SVGAGI in the germline V gene. The CDR3 spells CASSPGQANNYGYTF. The CDR3 nucleotides read TGTGCCAGCAGTCCCGGGCAGGCGAATAACTATGGCTACACCTTC.

The chain has TRBV15 and TRBJ2-7; D is uncertain. The germline CDR1 and CDR2 sequences are LNHNV and YYDKDF (reference sequence). V lost 1 base and J lost 3, with 19 bases in between. The length of the CDR3 is 17 residues. The CDR3 coding sequence is TGTGCCACCAGCAGAGCGCATGGCAACCCCTCCGGCTACGAGCAGTACTTC. Residues: CATSRAHGNPSGYEQYF. Variable domain in full (rest from reference TRBV15 and TRBJ2-7): DAMVIQNPRYQVTQFGKPVTLSCSQTLNHNVMYWYQQKSSQAPKLLFHYYDKDFNNEADTPDNFQSRRPNTSFCFLDIRSPGLGDTAMYLCATSRAHGNPSGYEQYFGPGTRLTVT.

The sample holds a few counts of this clonotype. The J gene is TRBJ2-7, the V gene TRBV12-5, with D uncertain. Germline CDR1 reads LGHNT; CDR2 reads FRNRAP. V was shortened by 0 bases and J by 2 bases, with 14 bases between the two germline ends. The CDR3 covers 16 residues. This chain's CDR3 is CASGLVTMDGTYEQYF. CDR3 coding DNA: TGTGCTAGTGGTTTGGTAACGATGGACGGAACCTACGAGCAGTACTTC.

In this sample, this clonotype turned up a few times. The chain recombines TRBV30 with TRBJ1-1, with 10 positions matching TRBD1. Germline V gene sequence: CDR1 GTSNPN, CDR2 SVGIG (reference sequence). V was pared by 2 bases and J by 5 bases, with 11 bases of the junction left unmatched. CDR3 size: 16 residues. The CDR3 here is CAWSFPGQGRRTEAFF. The CDR3 DNA is TGTGCCTGGAGTTTCCCGGGACAGGGGAGACGTACTGAAGCTTTCTTT.

There are many counts of this clonotype. This chain joins TRBV10-3 and TRBJ1-1, with 7 bases that match TRBD1. The V segment lost 5 bases and the J segment 3 bases; nucleotides outside the gene matches: 9. The CDR3 contains 15 residues. Germline V CDR1 and CDR2: ENHRY, SYGVKD. The CDR3 loop is CAISSDRRGDTEAFF. The DNA for the CDR3 is TGTGCCATCAGTTCGGACAGGCGGGGAGACACTGAAGCTTTCTTT.